The 10 T cell receptor beta chains below all came from one sample that was sequenced in a study of blood T cell repertoires in COVID-19. TCRdb's copy holds only in-frame clones and misses some; the assay was immunoSEQ multiplex PCR. This sample has 100,000 to 120,000 clones, with more than 75% found just once. Sequencing input: peripheral blood. These receptors were obtained from a woman in her forties with acute or convalescent COVID-19.

DNA for the CDR3: TGCGCCAGCAGCGCAACCCCGACAGGAAATAGCAATCAGCCCCAGCATTTT. Protein sequence: CASSATPTGNSNQPQHF. The V call is TRBV5-1, the J call TRBJ1-5; D might be TRBD1 (6 bases). V was shortened by 4 bases and J by 0 bases, with 17 bases between the two germline ends. The CDR3 consists of 17 residues. Germline CDR1 SGHRS, CDR2 YFSETQ.

J is TRBJ1-5 and V is TRBV5-1; tentatively, D is TRBD1 (6 bases). The CDR3 totals 14 residues. Germline CDR1 SGHRS, CDR2 YFSETQ. The germline V and J ends were trimmed by 3 bases and 6 bases, with 13 bases remaining between them. The CDR3 spells CASSSQGMGQPQHF. In DNA, the CDR3 is TGCGCCAGCAGCTCCCAGGGGATGGGTCAGCCCCAGCATTTT. Variable domain in full (rest from reference TRBV5-1 and TRBJ1-5): KAGVTQTPRYLIKTRGQQVTLSCSPISGHRSVSWYQQTPGQGLQFLFEYFSETQRNKGNFPGRFSGRQFSNSRSEMNVSTLELGDSALYLCASSSQGMGQPQHFGDGTRLSIL.

This rearrangement joins TRBV6-4 to TRBJ1-1; D is undetermined. V was trimmed by 0 bases and J by 5 bases, leaving 10 bases between them. Germline CDR1 reads MRHNA; CDR2 reads SNTAGT. This CDR3 has 14 amino acids. The CDR3 DNA follows: TGTGCCAGCAGTGACTCGGACCGGAGGACTGAAGCTTTCTTT. Protein: CASSDSDRRTEAFF.

J is TRBJ1-4 and V is TRBV5-1; 8 bases fit TRBD1. The length of the CDR3 is 14 residues. Germline V gene lookup returns CDR1 SGHRS and CDR2 YFSETQ. V shed 4 bases and J 6 bases; nucleotides not matched to a gene: 5. DNA of the CDR3: TGCGCCAGCAGCCGACAGGGGTTTGATGAAAAACTGTTTTTT. Translation gives CASSRQGFDEKLFF.

The chain has TRBV2 and TRBJ2-7, with 7 bases aligning to TRBD2. The CDR3 runs 12 residues. The germline V gene has CDR1 SNHLY and CDR2 FYNNEI. J lost 5 bases, V lost 2 bases, and 0 bases had no gene match. CDR3 in DNA: TGTGCCAGCAGTGAACGGGGGGACGAGCAGTACTTC. It translates to CASSERGDEQYF.

The genes are TRBV11-2 and TRBJ1-1, with 7 bases fitting TRBD1. Germline CDR1 and CDR2: SGHAT and FQNNGV. Trimming removed 5 bases from V and 0 bases from J; junction bases left unmatched: 6. The CDR3 totals 15 residues. The CDR3: CASSEGQFMNTEAFF. CDR3 DNA: TGTGCCAGCAGCGAGGGACAGTTCATGAACACTGAAGCTTTCTTT.

This clone was counted a few times. The CDR3 is CSVRQGPNTEAFF. The CDR3 DNA sequence: TGCAGCGTTCGACAGGGCCCCAACACTGAAGCTTTCTTT. V usage is TRBV29-1 and J usage is TRBJ1-1; 7 positions agree with TRBD1. Germline V lookup: CDR1 SQVTM, CDR2 ANQGSEA. The ends lost 5 bases at V and 2 bases at J; junction bases unmatched: 5. This CDR3 contains 13 residues.

This chain joins TRBV9 and TRBJ2-3; the D gene is possibly TRBD1 (5 bases). The CDR3 runs to 14 residues. Germline V gene lookup returns CDR1 SGDLS and CDR2 YYNGEE. V dropped 1 base and J dropped 5 bases, with 11 bases sitting between them. CDR3 sequence: CASSVKSQGDTQYF. The CDR3 DNA follows: TGTGCCAGCAGCGTAAAAAGCCAGGGAGATACGCAGTATTTT.

J is TRBJ2-5 and V is TRBV5-6, with a possible D match to TRBD2 (6 bases). Germline CDR1 is SGHDT and CDR2 is YYEEEE. This CDR3 contains 16 residues. V was clipped by 0 bases and J by 5 bases, with 17 bases between them. The CDR3 spells CASSLARWGVGETQYF. CDR3 DNA: TGTGCCAGCAGCTTGGCACGGTGGGGGGTAGGGGAGACCCAGTACTTC.

The gene calls are TRBV4-1 and TRBJ2-2, with 7 positions matching TRBD1. This CDR3 has 17 amino acids. V lost 4 bases and J lost 5; bases outside the gene matches: 13. Germline V gives CDR1 MGHRA, CDR2 YSYEKL. In nucleotides, the CDR3 is TGCGCCAGCAGCCCTCTAGGACAGGATTCTGGGACCGGGGAGCTGTTTTTT. It is translated as CASSPLGQDSGTGELFF.